Sequencing of this T cell receptor beta chain was carried out in a study of early T cells in non-severe SARS-CoV-2 infection. Turning to the study itself: Sequencing of unsorted whole blood was done on bulk RNA, leaving chains unpaired.

Germline CDR1 SGHAT, CDR2 FQDESV (reference sequence). The CDR3 covers 16 residues. Remarks on this clonotype: One end of the junction is discordant with germline, which a read error may explain.

In the library, individual cDNA molecules carried attached unique molecular identifiers. MiXCR, run by TCRdb on the 5' RACE reads, gives a single entry per CDR3 protein. Of under 80,000 distinct CDR3 sequences detected, roughly 11% appear once; the ten largest clones hold 3.5% to 4%. The V call is TRBV11-1, the J call TRBJ1-1, with TRBD1 identical over 10 bases. The sample consisted of whole blood. This receptor was identified in an adult who was a healthcare worker with PCR-confirmed SARS-CoV-2 infection or an uninfected control (not recorded which). CDR3 loop: CASSLELGQGNSEAFF. The CDR3 nucleotides are TGTGCCAGCAGCTTAGAATTGGGACAGGGGAACTCTGAAGCTTTCTTT. Supplemented by reference TRBV11-1 and TRBJ1-1, the full variable domain reads EAEVAQSPRYKITEKSQAVAFWCDPISGHATLYWYRQILGQGPELLVQFQDESVVDDSQLPKDRFSAERLKGVDSTLKIQPAELGDSAMYLCASSLELGQGNSEAFFGQGTRLTVV.